This T cell receptor beta chain was retrieved from a study of naive and memory T cell subsets. The study, taken as a whole, reports: The power law exponent of TCR abundance differed between naive and memory cells.

This CDR3 is built from 14 residues. Germline-derived CDR1 and CDR2 are MRHNA and SNTAGT. Trimming shortened V by 4 bases and J by 4 bases, and 10 bases separated the two germline ends. This clonotype came up many times. Antigen specificity is unknown. Cells stained for CD3, CD4, CD8, CD45RA, CD27 and viability were sorted into four CD45RA/CD27 subsets. Two oligonucleotides, mixed equimolar, formed the beta constant-region primer covering TRBC1 and TRBC2. TCRdb analysed the UMI-ligation and nested PCR reads with MiXCR anew, one entry per CDR3 protein. The sample records roughly 98,000 distinct CDR3 sequences, 6% to 7.5% being singletons.

What was sequenced was central memory CD4+ T cells from blood. This sequence joins TRBV6-4 and TRBJ2-2; maybe TRBD1 (5 bases). This TCR was recovered from a human donor in good health. CDR3 region: CASSGQGATGELFF. The CDR3 DNA sequence: TGTGCCAGCAGTGGGCAGGGTGCCACCGGGGAGCTGTTTTTT.